Listed below are T cell receptor beta chains from one sample, sequenced in a study of blood T cell repertoires in COVID-19. Some clones are missing from TCRdb's copy, which holds only in-frame ones; the method was immunoSEQ multiplex PCR. Among 70,000 or so clones listed, 80% were seen once. What was sequenced was peripheral blood. The receptor set was obtained from a human donor in a cohort sampled during active COVID-19. The CDR3 runs from the conserved cysteine through the conserved F or W. Fields, in order: CDR3 DNA, CDR3 protein, V gene, clone size, D gene, J gene. A D gene is named only where the DNA matches it firmly. Clone size, where shown, is once, few, many, or a class for clones that have expanded.

CDR3nt: TGTGCCAGCAGTTCCCCAGGGGGCGTTTACGAGCAGTACTTC
CDR3aa: CASSSPGGVYEQYF
v_gene: TRBV28
abundance: -
d_gene: TRBD1
j_gene: TRBJ2-7

CDR3nt: TGTGCCAGCAGCGCAAAAACAGGGCTAGGAAATCAGCCCCAGCATTTT
CDR3aa: CASSAKTGLGNQPQHF
v_gene: TRBV4-2
abundance: -
d_gene: -
j_gene: TRBJ1-5

CDR3nt: TGTGCCAGTAGTATAGGTGCCGGCCCCACGGGAGGCTACACCTTC
CDR3aa: CASSIGAGPTGGYTF
v_gene: TRBV19
abundance: -
d_gene: -
j_gene: TRBJ1-2

CDR3nt: TGTGCCAGCAGTTACGGGACTAGCGCCGGGGCCAACGTCCTGACTTTC
CDR3aa: CASSYGTSAGANVLTF
v_gene: TRBV28
abundance: few
d_gene: TRBD2
j_gene: TRBJ2-6

CDR3nt: TGTGCCTCACAGCGGGGTAACCAAGAGACCCAGTACTTC
CDR3aa: CASQRGNQETQYF
v_gene: TRBV7-9
abundance: -
d_gene: TRBD2
j_gene: TRBJ2-5

CDR3nt: TGCAGCGTTGAAGGGACTAGCGGGAGGGCCAACCTGGACGAGCAGTACTTC
CDR3aa: CSVEGTSGRANLDEQYF
v_gene: TRBV29-1
abundance: -
d_gene: TRBD2
j_gene: TRBJ2-7

CDR3nt: TGTGCCAGCTCAGTAATAGGAGAAGTTGGTGTTGGCTACACCTTC
CDR3aa: CASSVIGEVGVGYTF
v_gene: TRBV18
abundance: -
d_gene: -
j_gene: TRBJ1-2

CDR3nt: TGTGCCAGCAGTTTAGTGGGACAGCTCGCGGTTGAGCAGTTCTTC
CDR3aa: CASSLVGQLAVEQFF
v_gene: TRBV27
abundance: -
d_gene: TRBD1
j_gene: TRBJ2-1

CDR3nt: TGTGCCAGCGAATCGACTAGCGGATACTACGAGCAGTACTTC
CDR3aa: CASESTSGYYEQYF
v_gene: TRBV6-5
abundance: -
d_gene: TRBD2
j_gene: TRBJ2-7

CDR3nt: TGTGCCAGCTCACCTACAACAGGGACTGGAAACACCATATATTTT
CDR3aa: CASSPTTGTGNTIYF
v_gene: TRBV18
abundance: medium-sized
d_gene: -
j_gene: TRBJ1-3

CDR3nt: TGCGCCAGCAGCTTGGCCATGGGCTCCGAGACCCAGTACTTC
CDR3aa: CASSLAMGSETQYF
v_gene: TRBV5-1
abundance: -
d_gene: -
j_gene: TRBJ2-5

CDR3nt: TGTGCCAGCAGCCACCGGACAGGTCGCAACGAGCAGTACTTC
CDR3aa: CASSHRTGRNEQYF
v_gene: TRBV3-1/TRBV3-2
abundance: -
d_gene: TRBD1
j_gene: TRBJ2-7

CDR3nt: TGTGCCAGTAGTCGTGATGGGCGGAGAAGGGCTAGCGCAAAAAGGGGCCACGGGGAGCTGTTTTTT
CDR3aa: CASSRDGRRRASAKRGHGELFF
v_gene: TRBV19
abundance: -
d_gene: -
j_gene: TRBJ2-2

CDR3nt: TGTGCCAGCAGCGTAGAACCTCCGGGACAGGGGGGAAACACCATATATTTT
CDR3aa: CASSVEPPGQGGNTIYF
v_gene: TRBV9
abundance: -
d_gene: TRBD1
j_gene: TRBJ1-3

CDR3nt: TGCGCCAGCACCACCAAAGAAGCGAGCCTACTAGCGGGAGACCACGAGCAGTACTTC
CDR3aa: CASTTKEASLLAGDHEQYF
v_gene: TRBV23-1
abundance: -
d_gene: TRBD2
j_gene: TRBJ2-7

CDR3nt: TGTGCCAGCACCGCAGGGACCTACGAGCAGTACTTC
CDR3aa: CASTAGTYEQYF
v_gene: TRBV6-5
abundance: -
d_gene: -
j_gene: TRBJ2-7

CDR3nt: TGTGCCACCAGTGATGAACACGTAAACTATGGCTACACCTTC
CDR3aa: CATSDEHVNYGYTF
v_gene: TRBV24-1
abundance: -
d_gene: -
j_gene: TRBJ1-2

CDR3nt: TGTGCCATCAGCGGACAGGGAATCATGAACACTGAAGCTTTCTTT
CDR3aa: CAISGQGIMNTEAFF
v_gene: TRBV10-3
abundance: -
d_gene: TRBD1
j_gene: TRBJ1-1